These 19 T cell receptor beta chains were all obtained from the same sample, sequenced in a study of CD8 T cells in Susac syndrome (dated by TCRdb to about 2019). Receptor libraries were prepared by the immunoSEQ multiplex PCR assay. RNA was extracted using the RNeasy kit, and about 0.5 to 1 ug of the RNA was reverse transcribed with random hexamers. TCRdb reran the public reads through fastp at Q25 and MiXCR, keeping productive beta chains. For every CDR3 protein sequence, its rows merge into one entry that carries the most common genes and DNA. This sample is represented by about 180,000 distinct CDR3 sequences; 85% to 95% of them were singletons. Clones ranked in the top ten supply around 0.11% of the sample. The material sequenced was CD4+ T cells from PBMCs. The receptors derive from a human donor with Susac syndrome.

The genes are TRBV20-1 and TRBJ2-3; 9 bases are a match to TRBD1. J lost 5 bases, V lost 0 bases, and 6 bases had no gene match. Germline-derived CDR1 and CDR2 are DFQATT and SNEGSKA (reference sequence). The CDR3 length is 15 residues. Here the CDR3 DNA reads TGCAGTGCTAGAGATGTACAGGGGGCCGGAGATACGCAGTATTTT. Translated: CSARDVQGAGDTQYF.

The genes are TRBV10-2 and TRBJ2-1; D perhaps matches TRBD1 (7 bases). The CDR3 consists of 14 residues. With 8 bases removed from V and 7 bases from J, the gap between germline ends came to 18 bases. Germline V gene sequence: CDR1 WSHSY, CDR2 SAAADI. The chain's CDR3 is CASSEGAGVNEQFF. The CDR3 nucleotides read TGCGCCAGCTCGGAGGGGGCAGGCGTTAATGAGCAGTTCTTC.

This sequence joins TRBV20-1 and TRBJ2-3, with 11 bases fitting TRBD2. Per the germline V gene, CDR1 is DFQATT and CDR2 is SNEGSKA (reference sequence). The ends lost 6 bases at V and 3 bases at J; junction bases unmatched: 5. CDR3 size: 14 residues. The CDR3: CSALSGGATDTQYF. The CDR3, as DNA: TGCAGTGCCCTTAGCGGGGGGGCAACAGATACGCAGTATTTT.

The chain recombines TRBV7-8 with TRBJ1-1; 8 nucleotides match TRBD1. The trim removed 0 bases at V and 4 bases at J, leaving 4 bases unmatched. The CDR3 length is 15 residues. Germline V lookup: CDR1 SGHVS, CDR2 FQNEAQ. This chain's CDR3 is CASSLADREGTEAFF. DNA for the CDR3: TGTGCCAGCAGCTTAGCGGACAGGGAAGGCACTGAAGCTTTCTTT.

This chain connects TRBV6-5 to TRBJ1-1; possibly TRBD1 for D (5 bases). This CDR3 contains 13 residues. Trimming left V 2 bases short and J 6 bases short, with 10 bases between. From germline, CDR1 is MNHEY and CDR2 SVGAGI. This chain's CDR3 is CASSYMVGAEAFF. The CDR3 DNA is TGTGCCAGCAGTTACATGGTGGGGGCTGAAGCTTTCTTT.

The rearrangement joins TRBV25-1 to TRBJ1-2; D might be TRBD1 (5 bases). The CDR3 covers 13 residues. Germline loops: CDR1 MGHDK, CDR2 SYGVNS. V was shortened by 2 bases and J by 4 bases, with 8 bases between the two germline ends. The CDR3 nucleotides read TGTGCCAGCAGTGAAGGGGCAGGCTATGGCTACACCTTC. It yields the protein CASSEGAGYGYTF.

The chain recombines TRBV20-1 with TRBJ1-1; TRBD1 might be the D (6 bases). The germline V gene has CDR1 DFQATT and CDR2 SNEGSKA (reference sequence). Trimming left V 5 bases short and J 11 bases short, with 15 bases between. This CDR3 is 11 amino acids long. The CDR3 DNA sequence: TGCAGTGCTCCCTCCACAGGGACGGCTTTCTTT. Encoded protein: CSAPSTGTAFF.

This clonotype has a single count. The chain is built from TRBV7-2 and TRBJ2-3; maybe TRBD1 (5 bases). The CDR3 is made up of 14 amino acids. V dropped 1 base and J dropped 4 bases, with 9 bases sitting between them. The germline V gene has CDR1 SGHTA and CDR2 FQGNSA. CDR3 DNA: TGTGCCAGCAGCTTAGGGCCAGGGTCAGATACGCAGTATTTT. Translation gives CASSLGPGSDTQYF.

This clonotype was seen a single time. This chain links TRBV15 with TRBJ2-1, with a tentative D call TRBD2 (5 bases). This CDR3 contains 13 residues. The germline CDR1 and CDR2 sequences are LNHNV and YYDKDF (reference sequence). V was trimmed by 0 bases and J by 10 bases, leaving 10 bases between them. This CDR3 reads CATSRDLVAEQFF. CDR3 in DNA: TGTGCCACCAGCAGAGATTTAGTAGCGGAGCAGTTCTTC.

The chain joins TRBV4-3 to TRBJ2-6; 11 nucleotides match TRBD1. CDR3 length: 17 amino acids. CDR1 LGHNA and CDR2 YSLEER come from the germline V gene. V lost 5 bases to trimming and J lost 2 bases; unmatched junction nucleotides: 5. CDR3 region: CASSDGQGAPGANVLTF. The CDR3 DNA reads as TGCGCCAGCAGCGACGGACAGGGGGCGCCTGGGGCCAACGTCCTGACTTTC.

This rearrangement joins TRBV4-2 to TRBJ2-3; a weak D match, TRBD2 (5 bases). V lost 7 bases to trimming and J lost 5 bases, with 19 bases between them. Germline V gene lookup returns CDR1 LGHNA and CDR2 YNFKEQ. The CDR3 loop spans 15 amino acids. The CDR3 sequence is CASTSNGFSVDTQYF. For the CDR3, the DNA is TGTGCCAGCACCTCGAACGGATTTAGCGTAGATACGCAGTATTTT.

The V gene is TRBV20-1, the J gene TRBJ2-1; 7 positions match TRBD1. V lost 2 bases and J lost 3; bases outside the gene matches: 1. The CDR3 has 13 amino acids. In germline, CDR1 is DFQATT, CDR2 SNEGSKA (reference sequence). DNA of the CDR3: TGCAGTGCTAGAACAGGGGACTACAATGAGCAGTTCTTC. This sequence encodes CSARTGDYNEQFF.

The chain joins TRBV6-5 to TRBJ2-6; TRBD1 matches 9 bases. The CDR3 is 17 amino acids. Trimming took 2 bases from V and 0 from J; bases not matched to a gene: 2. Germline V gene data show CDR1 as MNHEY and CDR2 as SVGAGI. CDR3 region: CASSYGTGFSGANVLTF. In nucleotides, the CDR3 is TGTGCCAGCAGTTACGGGACAGGGTTCTCTGGGGCCAACGTCCTGACTTTC.

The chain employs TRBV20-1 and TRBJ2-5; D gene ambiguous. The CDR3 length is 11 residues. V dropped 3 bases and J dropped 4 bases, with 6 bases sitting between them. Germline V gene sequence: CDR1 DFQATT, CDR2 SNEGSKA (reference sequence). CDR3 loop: CSASYGETQYF. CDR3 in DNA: TGCAGTGCTAGCTATGGAGAGACCCAGTACTTC.

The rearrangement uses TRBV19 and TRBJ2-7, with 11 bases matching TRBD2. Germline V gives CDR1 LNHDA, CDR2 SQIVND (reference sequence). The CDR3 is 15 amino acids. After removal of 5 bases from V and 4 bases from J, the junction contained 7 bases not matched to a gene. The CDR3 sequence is CASSWGTSGSYEQYF. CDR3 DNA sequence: TGTGCCAGTAGTTGGGGGACTAGCGGATCATACGAGCAGTACTTC.

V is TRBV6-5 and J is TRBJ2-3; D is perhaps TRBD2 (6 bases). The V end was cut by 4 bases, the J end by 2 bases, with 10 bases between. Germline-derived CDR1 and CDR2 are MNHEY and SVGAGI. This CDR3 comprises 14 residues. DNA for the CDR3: TGTGCCAGCAGTTCCGGACTAAACACAGATACGCAGTATTTT. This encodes CASSSGLNTDTQYF.

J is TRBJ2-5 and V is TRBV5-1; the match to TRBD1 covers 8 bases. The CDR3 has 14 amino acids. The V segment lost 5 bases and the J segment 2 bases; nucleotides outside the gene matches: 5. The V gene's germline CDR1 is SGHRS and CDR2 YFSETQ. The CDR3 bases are TGCGCCAGCAGTATCGGACAGGGACAAGAGACCCAGTACTTC. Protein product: CASSIGQGQETQYF. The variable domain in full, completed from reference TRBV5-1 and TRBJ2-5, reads KAGVTQTPRYLIKTRGQQVTLSCSPISGHRSVSWYQQTPGQGLQFLFEYFSETQRNKGNFPGRFSGRQFSNSRSEMNVSTLELGDSALYLCASSIGQGQETQYFGPGTRLLVL.

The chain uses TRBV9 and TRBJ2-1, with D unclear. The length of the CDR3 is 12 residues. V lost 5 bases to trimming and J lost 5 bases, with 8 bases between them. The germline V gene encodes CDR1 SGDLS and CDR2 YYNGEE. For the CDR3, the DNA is TGTGCCAGCAGTCCCTTCCACAATGAGCAGTTCTTC. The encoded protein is CASSPFHNEQFF.

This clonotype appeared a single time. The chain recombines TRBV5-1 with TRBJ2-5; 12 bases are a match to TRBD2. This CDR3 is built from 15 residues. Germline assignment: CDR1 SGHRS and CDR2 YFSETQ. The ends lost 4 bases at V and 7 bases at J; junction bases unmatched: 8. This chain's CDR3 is CASSPQRTSGMTQYF. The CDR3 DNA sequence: TGCGCCAGCAGCCCACAACGGACTAGCGGGATGACCCAGTACTTC.